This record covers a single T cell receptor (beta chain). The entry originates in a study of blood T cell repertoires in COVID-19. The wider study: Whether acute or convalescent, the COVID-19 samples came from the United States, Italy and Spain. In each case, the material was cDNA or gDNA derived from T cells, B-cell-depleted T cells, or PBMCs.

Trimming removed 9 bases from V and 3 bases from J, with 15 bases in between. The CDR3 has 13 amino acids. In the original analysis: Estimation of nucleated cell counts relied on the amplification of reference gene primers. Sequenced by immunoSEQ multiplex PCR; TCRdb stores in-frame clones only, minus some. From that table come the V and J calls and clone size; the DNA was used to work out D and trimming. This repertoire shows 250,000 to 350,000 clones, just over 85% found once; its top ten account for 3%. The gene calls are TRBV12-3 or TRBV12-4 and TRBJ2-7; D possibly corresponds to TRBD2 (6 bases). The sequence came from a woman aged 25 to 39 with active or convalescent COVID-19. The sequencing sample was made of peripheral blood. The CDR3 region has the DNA TGTGCCAGTCAAAGGGGAGGAAGCTACGAGCAGTACTTC. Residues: CASQRGGSYEQYF.